Detailed here is one TCR beta chain. As yet, its antigen is unknown. The source of the sample is a study of cytomegalovirus exposure and HLA in healthy donors. TCRdb's copy holds only in-frame clones and misses some; the assay was immunoSEQ multiplex PCR. The data show 130,000 to 150,000 clones, with 85% to 90% seen just once and roughly 6.5% held by the top ten. Regarding the study as a whole: Rare TCR sequences predominated, though certain public TCRs were found in many donors.

CDR3 length equals 15 residues. Germline V gene sequence: CDR1 SGHNT, CDR2 YYREEE (reference sequence). V lost 0 bases to trimming and J lost 4 bases, with 13 bases between them. The chain couples TRBV5-4 to TRBJ2-5, with D maybe TRBD2 (7 bases). Source material: PBMCs. This TCR derives from a woman under 40 in good health and CMV-seropositive. The CDR3 coding sequence is TGTGCCAGCAGCTTGGAGTGGGGAGGGGGAGAGACCCAGTACTTC. Encoded protein: CASSLEWGGGETQYF.